The clone carrying this TCR beta chain was picked up a small number of times. This entry belongs to a study of T-cell reconstitution after alpha-beta-depleted transplantation in children. Construction of the TCRbeta library involved unique molecular identifiers. TCRdb re-called the PCR reads through MiXCR, storing one row per CDR3 protein. Among 450,000 to 600,000 distinct CDR3 sequences, about 30% were seen once, and the ten largest hold roughly 2.5%. This clonotype was obtained from a human donor who donated a stem cell graft to a child with aplastic anemia. Sequencing was performed on PBMCs from the stem cell graft donor, taken from the stem cell graft.

CDR3 protein: CASSTREAGETQYF. CDR3 sequence (DNA): TGCGCCAGCAGCACACGGGAAGCGGGGGAGACCCAGTACTTC. The chain is built from TRBV5-1 and TRBJ2-5; TRBD2 aligns across 7 bases. The CDR3 has 14 residues. Looked up from germline, CDR1 is SGHRS and CDR2 is YFSETQ. V lost 4 bases, J lost 5 bases, and 8 bases stayed unmatched.